The rows below give T cell receptor beta chains drawn from one sample of a study of blood T cell repertoires in COVID-19. Libraries were prepared by immunoSEQ multiplex PCR; TCRdb keeps only in-frame clonotypes and omits some of them. This table has about 140,000 clones, 88% appearing once. The sequenced sample consisted of peripheral blood. The receptors were gathered from a human donor with COVID-19, enrolled during active disease. The donor label of this sample is uncertain. CDR3s include the opening cysteine and the closing phenylalanine or tryptophan. D genes are given only for firm matches. Only part of the rows carry a size: once, few, many, or a class if the clone is expanded.

d_call: .; clone_size: once; j_call: TRBJ2-7; v_call: TRBV2; cdr3_nt: TGTGCCAGCAGTGAAGCGCTTCAGGGGCGTCTCATTCCCTACGAGCAGTACTTC; cdr3_aa: CASSEALQGRLIPYEQYF
d_call: TRBD2; clone_size: once; j_call: TRBJ2-7; v_call: TRBV19; cdr3_nt: TGTGCCAGTAGTGTCCGGACTAGCGGGGCCCCCTACGAGCAGTACTTC; cdr3_aa: CASSVRTSGAPYEQYF
d_call: .; clone_size: .; j_call: TRBJ2-1; v_call: TRBV9; cdr3_nt: TGTGCCAGCAGCGTAGGTTTAGATGGGGCAGGCCCAGACGTCAATGAGCAGTTCTTC; cdr3_aa: CASSVGLDGAGPDVNEQFF
d_call: TRBD1; clone_size: once; j_call: TRBJ2-2; v_call: TRBV6-5; cdr3_nt: TGTGCCAGCAGTTTCGCGGGACAGGGCCACGGGGAGCTGTTTTTT; cdr3_aa: CASSFAGQGHGELFF
d_call: .; clone_size: .; j_call: TRBJ1-2; v_call: TRBV9; cdr3_nt: TGTGCCAGCAGCGTAGATTCCCGGTCTGGCTACACCTTC; cdr3_aa: CASSVDSRSGYTF
d_call: .; clone_size: .; j_call: TRBJ1-6; v_call: TRBV5-1; cdr3_nt: TGCGCCAGCAGCTTTGGGGGGAATTCACCCCTCCACTTT; cdr3_aa: CASSFGGNSPLHF
d_call: .; clone_size: .; j_call: TRBJ1-5; v_call: TRBV3-1/TRBV3-2; cdr3_nt: TGTGCCAGCAGCCAGGAGCGGGGGTTTCAGCCCCAGCATTTT; cdr3_aa: CASSQERGFQPQHF
d_call: TRBD1; clone_size: .; j_call: TRBJ1-4; v_call: TRBV7-9; cdr3_nt: TGTGCCAGCAGCTACCGGACAGGTGATGAAAAACTGTTTTTT; cdr3_aa: CASSYRTGDEKLFF
d_call: TRBD1; clone_size: .; j_call: TRBJ1-5; v_call: TRBV19; cdr3_nt: TGTGCCAGTAGTGGAACAGGGGGCAGTCAGCCCCAGCATTTT; cdr3_aa: CASSGTGGSQPQHF
d_call: .; clone_size: .; j_call: TRBJ1-4; v_call: TRBV5-1; cdr3_nt: TGCGCCAGCAGCTGGACCGACAGGACTGAAAAACTGTTTTTT; cdr3_aa: CASSWTDRTEKLFF
d_call: .; clone_size: .; j_call: TRBJ1-5; v_call: TRBV19; cdr3_nt: TGTGCCAGTAGTGCGGTAACAGGGACCAATCAGCCCCAGCATTTT; cdr3_aa: CASSAVTGTNQPQHF
d_call: .; clone_size: .; j_call: TRBJ1-5; v_call: TRBV5-1; cdr3_nt: TGCGCCAGCAGCTTGGACACCCCGGAGCAGCCCCAGCATTTT; cdr3_aa: CASSLDTPEQPQHF
d_call: TRBD1; clone_size: .; j_call: TRBJ1-1; v_call: TRBV5-1; cdr3_nt: TGCGCCAGCAGCTTGGCCGGGCAGGGGGCTGTCGCTGAAGCTTTCTTT; cdr3_aa: CASSLAGQGAVAEAFF
d_call: .; clone_size: .; j_call: TRBJ2-5; v_call: TRBV9; cdr3_nt: TGTGCCAGCAGCGTATCGGCGAACAGGGTGGGGGAGACCCAGTACTTC; cdr3_aa: CASSVSANRVGETQYF
d_call: TRBD2; clone_size: .; j_call: TRBJ2-3; v_call: TRBV11-3; cdr3_nt: TGTGCCAGCAGCTTAGGGACTAGCGGTTCACGGGGGCAGTATTTT; cdr3_aa: CASSLGTSGSRGQYF
d_call: .; clone_size: .; j_call: TRBJ1-1; v_call: TRBV18; cdr3_nt: TGTGCCAGCTCACCACCAGCGAACACTGAAGCTTTCTTT; cdr3_aa: CASSPPANTEAFF
d_call: TRBD1; clone_size: .; j_call: TRBJ2-1; v_call: TRBV29-1; cdr3_nt: TGCAGCGCCAAAGGGACAGGGGGCTTTCTCGATGAGCAGTTCTTC; cdr3_aa: CSAKGTGGFLDEQFF
d_call: TRBD2; clone_size: few; j_call: TRBJ2-3; v_call: TRBV27; cdr3_nt: TGTGCCAGCAGTTTCCAGACTAGCGGGGGAGTAGATACGCAGTATTTT; cdr3_aa: CASSFQTSGGVDTQYF
d_call: .; clone_size: .; j_call: TRBJ1-5; v_call: TRBV7-8; cdr3_nt: TGTGCCAGCAGCTTGTGGCTCCGGGGGGATCAGCCCCAGCATTTT; cdr3_aa: CASSLWLRGDQPQHF
d_call: .; clone_size: .; j_call: TRBJ2-1; v_call: TRBV11-2; cdr3_nt: TGTGCCAGCAGCTTATTGGACAGCTACAATGAGCAGTTCTTC; cdr3_aa: CASSLLDSYNEQFF
d_call: TRBD1; clone_size: few; j_call: TRBJ2-7; v_call: TRBV11-1; cdr3_nt: TGTGCCAGCAGCCTAGGGACAGCCGAAACCTACGAGCAGTACTTC; cdr3_aa: CASSLGTAETYEQYF
d_call: .; clone_size: .; j_call: TRBJ1-3; v_call: TRBV7-2; cdr3_nt: TGTGCCAGCAGTCAAGGACAGTCAAACACCATATATTTT; cdr3_aa: CASSQGQSNTIYF
d_call: .; clone_size: .; j_call: TRBJ1-1; v_call: TRBV7-2; cdr3_nt: TGTGCCAGCAGTTTGGACTTGAACACTGAAGCTTTCTTT; cdr3_aa: CASSLDLNTEAFF
d_call: TRBD2; clone_size: .; j_call: TRBJ2-2; v_call: TRBV7-3; cdr3_nt: TGTGCCAGCAGCCCGTATACTAGCGGGGACACCGGGGAGCTGTTTTTT; cdr3_aa: CASSPYTSGDTGELFF
d_call: .; clone_size: .; j_call: TRBJ2-5; v_call: TRBV11-2; cdr3_nt: TGTGCCAGCAGCTTAGACCTGTACCAAGAGACCCAGTACTTC; cdr3_aa: CASSLDLYQETQYF
d_call: .; clone_size: .; j_call: TRBJ2-5; v_call: TRBV3-1/TRBV3-2; cdr3_nt: TGTGCCAGCAGCCAACTCCAAGAGACCCAGTACTTC; cdr3_aa: CASSQLQETQYF
d_call: TRBD1; clone_size: .; j_call: TRBJ1-2; v_call: TRBV5-6; cdr3_nt: TGTGCCAGCAGGGGGACAGGGGAGAACTATGGCTACACCTTC; cdr3_aa: CASRGTGENYGYTF
d_call: TRBD1; clone_size: once; j_call: TRBJ1-5; v_call: TRBV2; cdr3_nt: TGTGCCAGCAGTGAAGGCAGGGGGTCCAATCAGCCCCAGCATTTT; cdr3_aa: CASSEGRGSNQPQHF
d_call: .; clone_size: .; j_call: TRBJ2-7; v_call: TRBV14; cdr3_nt: TGTGCCAGCAGCCGGTTCGGGGGGCTTGGGTCCTACGAGCAGTACTTC; cdr3_aa: CASSRFGGLGSYEQYF
d_call: .; clone_size: .; j_call: TRBJ2-7; v_call: TRBV27; cdr3_nt: TGTGCCAGCAGTTCGGAGCGCCTTTCCTACGAGCAGTACTTC; cdr3_aa: CASSSERLSYEQYF
d_call: .; clone_size: .; j_call: TRBJ2-7; v_call: TRBV6-1; cdr3_nt: TGTGCCAGCAGTGAAGCGACGACACAGTCCTACGAGCAGTACTTC; cdr3_aa: CASSEATTQSYEQYF
d_call: TRBD2; clone_size: .; j_call: TRBJ2-5; v_call: TRBV5-1; cdr3_nt: TGCGCCAGCAGCTCGGCCGGGAGGCGGGGGGAGACCCAGTACTTC; cdr3_aa: CASSSAGRRGETQYF
d_call: TRBD1; clone_size: .; j_call: TRBJ1-5; v_call: TRBV3-1/TRBV3-2; cdr3_nt: TGTGCCAGCAGCCAGGGGACAGGGGATAGCAATCAGCCCCAGCATTTT; cdr3_aa: CASSQGTGDSNQPQHF
d_call: .; clone_size: .; j_call: TRBJ1-5; v_call: TRBV2; cdr3_nt: TGTGCCAGCAGCTTTGGACAGAATCAGCCCCAGCATTTT; cdr3_aa: CASSFGQNQPQHF
d_call: .; clone_size: .; j_call: TRBJ1-4; v_call: TRBV3-1/TRBV3-2; cdr3_nt: TGTGCCAGCAGCCACCCAACTACAACTAATGAAAAACTGTTTTTT; cdr3_aa: CASSHPTTTNEKLFF
d_call: .; clone_size: .; j_call: TRBJ1-2; v_call: TRBV28; cdr3_nt: TGTGCCAGCAGCTCCCCTGGACAATCTAACTATGGCTACACCTTC; cdr3_aa: CASSSPGQSNYGYTF
d_call: TRBD1; clone_size: .; j_call: TRBJ1-1; v_call: TRBV4-1; cdr3_nt: TGCGCCAGCAGCCAGACAGGGGGCAACTGGGACACTGAAGCTTTCTTT; cdr3_aa: CASSQTGGNWDTEAFF
d_call: TRBD2; clone_size: .; j_call: TRBJ2-1; v_call: TRBV3-1/TRBV3-2; cdr3_nt: TGTGCCAGCAGCCAAATGACTAGCGGACACAATGAGCAGTTCTTC; cdr3_aa: CASSQMTSGHNEQFF
d_call: .; clone_size: .; j_call: TRBJ2-7; v_call: TRBV5-1; cdr3_nt: TGCGCCAGCAGCGAGGGCATGAGGAACGAGCAGTACTTC; cdr3_aa: CASSEGMRNEQYF
d_call: .; clone_size: once; j_call: TRBJ2-2; v_call: TRBV27; cdr3_nt: TGTGCCAGCAGTTTTCAAACAGGGAACACCGGGGAGCTGTTTTTT; cdr3_aa: CASSFQTGNTGELFF
d_call: TRBD1; clone_size: .; j_call: TRBJ1-4; v_call: TRBV6-5; cdr3_nt: TGTGCCAGCAGGCCACCGACAGGGGAAGGTGAAAAACTGTTTTTT; cdr3_aa: CASRPPTGEGEKLFF
d_call: TRBD1; clone_size: .; j_call: TRBJ2-7; v_call: TRBV7-9; cdr3_nt: TGTGCCAGCAGCTTTTGGGGACAGGGAACCTACGAGCAGTACTTC; cdr3_aa: CASSFWGQGTYEQYF
d_call: TRBD2; clone_size: .; j_call: TRBJ2-7; v_call: TRBV5-1; cdr3_nt: TGCGCCAGCAGGAGGGTGACTAGCGGAGAGCCTCGCGAGCAGTACTTC; cdr3_aa: CASRRVTSGEPREQYF
d_call: .; clone_size: .; j_call: TRBJ1-5; v_call: TRBV27; cdr3_nt: TGTGCCAGCCGAAACAGCTTCAATCAGCCCCAGCATTTT; cdr3_aa: CASRNSFNQPQHF
d_call: .; clone_size: .; j_call: TRBJ2-3; v_call: TRBV19; cdr3_nt: TGTGCCAGTAGTATCAGGGGAAGGGATACGCAGTATTTT; cdr3_aa: CASSIRGRDTQYF
d_call: TRBD1; clone_size: .; j_call: TRBJ2-1; v_call: TRBV6-6; cdr3_nt: TGTGCCAGCAGTCCAAGTTTGGGACAGGGGGCTTGCGAGCAGTTCTTC; cdr3_aa: CASSPSLGQGACEQFF
d_call: .; clone_size: .; j_call: TRBJ2-5; v_call: TRBV5-1; cdr3_nt: TGCGCCAGCAGCTTGGAAGGCAGGGCCACTCAAGAGACCCAGTACTTC; cdr3_aa: CASSLEGRATQETQYF
d_call: .; clone_size: .; j_call: TRBJ2-1; v_call: TRBV7-3; cdr3_nt: TGTGCCAGCAGCTTAAATACCCGGTCTAGCGATGAGCAGTTCTTC; cdr3_aa: CASSLNTRSSDEQFF
d_call: .; clone_size: .; j_call: TRBJ2-3; v_call: TRBV5-1; cdr3_nt: TGCGCCAGCAGCCGCGGTGGGACAGATACGCAGTATTTT; cdr3_aa: CASSRGGTDTQYF
d_call: .; clone_size: .; j_call: TRBJ2-3; v_call: TRBV5-4; cdr3_nt: TGTGCCAGCAGCCTCCAGAATGGATTTGAGGGAGATACGCAGTATTTT; cdr3_aa: CASSLQNGFEGDTQYF
d_call: .; clone_size: .; j_call: TRBJ1-1; v_call: TRBV6-4; cdr3_nt: TGTGCCAGCAGTGCCGTGACAGGAGCTGAAGCTTTCTTT; cdr3_aa: CASSAVTGAEAFF
d_call: .; clone_size: once; j_call: TRBJ1-1; v_call: TRBV12-3/TRBV12-4; cdr3_nt: TGTGCCAGCAGCTCGGGGGGTTGGACTGAAGCTTTCTTT; cdr3_aa: CASSSGGWTEAFF